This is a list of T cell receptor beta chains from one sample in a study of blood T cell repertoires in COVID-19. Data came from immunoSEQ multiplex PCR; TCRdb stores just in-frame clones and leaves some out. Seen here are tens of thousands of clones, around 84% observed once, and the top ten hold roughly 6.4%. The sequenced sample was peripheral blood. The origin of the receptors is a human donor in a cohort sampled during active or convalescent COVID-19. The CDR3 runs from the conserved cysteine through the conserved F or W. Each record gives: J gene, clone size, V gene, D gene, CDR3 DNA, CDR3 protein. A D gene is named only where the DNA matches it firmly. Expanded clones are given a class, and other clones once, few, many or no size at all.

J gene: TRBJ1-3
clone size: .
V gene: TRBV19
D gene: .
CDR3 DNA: TGTGCCAGTAGTAAGACAGATACTGGAAACACCATATATTTT
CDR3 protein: CASSKTDTGNTIYF

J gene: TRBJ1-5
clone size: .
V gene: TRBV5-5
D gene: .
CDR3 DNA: TGTGCCAGCAGCCCTAACCCACTTAGCAATCAGCCCCAGCATTTT
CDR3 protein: CASSPNPLSNQPQHF

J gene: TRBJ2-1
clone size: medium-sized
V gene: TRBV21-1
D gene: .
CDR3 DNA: TGTGCCAGCAGCAAAGAAGAACAGACCTTCTACAATGAGCAGTTCTTC
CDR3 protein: CASSKEEQTFYNEQFF

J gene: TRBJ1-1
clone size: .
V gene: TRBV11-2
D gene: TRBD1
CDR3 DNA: TGTGCCAGCAGCTTAGATCCCCGGACAGGGAACACTGAAGCTTTCTTT
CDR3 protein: CASSLDPRTGNTEAFF

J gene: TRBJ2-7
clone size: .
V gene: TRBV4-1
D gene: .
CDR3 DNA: TGCGCCAGCAGCCTAAGTCCCACCCCCCGGGGGATGCACGAGCAGTACTTC
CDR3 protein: CASSLSPTPRGMHEQYF

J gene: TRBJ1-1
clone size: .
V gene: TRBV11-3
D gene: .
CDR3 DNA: TGTGCCAGCAGCTTAGGACCGAGGGGAGGGAGGAACACTGAAGCTTTCTTT
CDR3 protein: CASSLGPRGGRNTEAFF

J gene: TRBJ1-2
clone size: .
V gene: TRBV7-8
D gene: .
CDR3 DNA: TGTGCCAGCAACCCGGGGGGTAACTATGGCTACACCTTC
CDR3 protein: CASNPGGNYGYTF

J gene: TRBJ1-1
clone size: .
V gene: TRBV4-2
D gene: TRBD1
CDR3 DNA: TGTGCCAGCAGCCCTCGGGGACAGGGGGCCGTGAACACTGAAGCTTTCTTT
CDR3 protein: CASSPRGQGAVNTEAFF

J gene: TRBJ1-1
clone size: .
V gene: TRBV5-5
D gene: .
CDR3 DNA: TGTGCCAGCAGCTCGTTGCCCAGGGTGAACACTGAAGCTTTCTTT
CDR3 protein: CASSSLPRVNTEAFF

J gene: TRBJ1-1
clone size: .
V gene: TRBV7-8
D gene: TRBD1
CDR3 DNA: TGTGCCAGCAGCTGGACCTGGGGACAGGGGGGAGTCACTGAAGCTTTCTTT
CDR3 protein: CASSWTWGQGGVTEAFF

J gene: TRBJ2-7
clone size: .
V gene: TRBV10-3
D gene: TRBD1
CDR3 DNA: TGTGCCATCAGTGAGTCAGGGGGCTCTAGGTACGAGCAGTACTTC
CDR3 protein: CAISESGGSRYEQYF

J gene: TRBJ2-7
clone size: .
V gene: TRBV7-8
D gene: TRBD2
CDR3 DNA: TGTGCCAGCAGCTCAGCGGGGGCCGCCTGGGAGCAGTACTTC
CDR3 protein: CASSSAGAAWEQYF